One and the same sample provided the 21 T cell receptor beta chains below, sequenced in a study of OX40 agonist ivuxolimab in advanced cancers. Using immunoSEQ multiplex PCR, the repertoire was profiled, and TCRdb retains in-frame clones only, with some absent. The table has about 61,000 clones, about 86% seen once. The sample consisted of CD4+ or CD8+ T cells sorted from blood, taken in a trial of the OX40 agonist ivuxolimab. These receptor sequences come from an adult with an advanced solid tumor such as melanoma, head and neck, liver or kidney cancer.

The chain uses TRBV28 and TRBJ1-6; no clear D gene. Germline V gene sequence: CDR1 MDHEN, CDR2 SYDVKM. This CDR3 spans 14 amino acids. Trimming took off 4 bases at V and 5 bases at J, with 9 bases between the two ends. For the CDR3, the DNA is TGTGCCAGCAGTTCCGGACGGGATAATTCACCCCTCCACTTT. This sequence encodes CASSSGRDNSPLHF.

The chain is built from TRBV7-3 and TRBJ2-3; no clear D gene. V shed 5 bases and J shed 6 bases, with 9 bases lying between them. The germline CDR1 and CDR2 sequences are SGHTA and FQGTGA. The CDR3 is made up of 12 amino acids. The CDR3 loop is CASSATRDTQYF. CDR3 coding DNA: TGTGCCAGCAGCGCGACGAGGGATACGCAGTATTTT.

This chain uses TRBV18 with TRBJ1-1; D not resolved. CDR3 length: 13 residues. Germline V lookup: CDR1 KGHSH, CDR2 LQKENI. Trimming shortened V by 4 bases and J by 5 bases, and 11 bases separated the two germline ends. The DNA of the CDR3 is TGTGCCAGCTCACTTTCGGGGAATACTGAAGCTTTCTTT. Encoded protein: CASSLSGNTEAFF.

The chain links TRBV30 to TRBJ1-1; maybe TRBD1 (5 bases). CDR3 size: 12 residues. V was shortened by 7 bases and J by 6 bases, with 15 bases between the two germline ends. CDR1 is GTSNPN and CDR2 is SVGIG in the germline V gene (reference sequence). The CDR3: CAFLVGLAEAFF. The CDR3 DNA is TGTGCCTTCTTAGTGGGGCTGGCTGAAGCTTTCTTT.

V usage is TRBV2 and J usage is TRBJ1-2, with D unresolved. The ends were cut back, 5 bases at V and 5 bases at J, with 6 bases in the middle. This CDR3 is 11 amino acids long. Germline V lookup: CDR1 SNHLY, CDR2 FYNNEI. CDR3 nucleotides: TGTGCCAGCAGTAACGTTTATGGCTACACCTTC. As protein: CASSNVYGYTF.

The rearrangement links TRBV19 to TRBJ2-6; 12 bases fit TRBD1. The CDR3 consists of 20 residues. V lost 5 bases to trimming and J lost 3 bases; unmatched junction nucleotides: 14. Germline V gene lookup returns CDR1 LNHDA and CDR2 SQIVND (reference sequence). As DNA, the CDR3 is TGTGCCAGTAGTTATTTTTTTTGGGGACAGGGGGCTAGTGGGGCCAACGTCCTGACTTTC. It translates to CASSYFFWGQGASGANVLTF.

V gene TRBV4-1 combines with J gene TRBJ2-1; TRBD2 matches 7 bases. The ends lost 1 base at V and 9 bases at J; junction bases unmatched: 9. Germline CDR1 MGHRA, CDR2 YSYEKL. This CDR3 spans 15 amino acids. CDR3 sequence (DNA): TGCGCCAGCAGCCAAGGGGGAGGGAGTCAAGGTGAGCAGTTCTTC. Translation gives CASSQGGGSQGEQFF.

V usage is TRBV7-9 and J usage is TRBJ1-6; the D is unclear. Trimming took 5 bases from V and 7 from J, leaving 9 bases between them. From germline, CDR1 is SEHNR and CDR2 FQNEAQ (reference sequence). This CDR3 region has 13 residues. CDR3: CASSATENSPLHF. The CDR3 coding sequence is TGTGCCAGCAGCGCAACAGAGAATTCACCCCTCCACTTT.

This sequence joins TRBV4-1 and TRBJ1-6; 7 nucleotides align to TRBD1. V was clipped by 4 bases and J by 6 bases; unmatched bases: 9. CDR3 size: 16 residues. Germline V gene data show CDR1 as MGHRA and CDR2 as YSYEKL. CDR3 sequence (DNA): TGCGCCAGCAGCCCCCAAGGGGGCCCGAGTAATTCACCCCTCCACTTT. Protein: CASSPQGGPSNSPLHF.

The chain combines TRBV28 with TRBJ1-6, with 7 nucleotides matching TRBD1. CDR3 length: 15 amino acids. Trimming removed 4 bases from V and 1 base from J; junction bases left unmatched: 1. Germline V CDR1 and CDR2: MDHEN, SYDVKM. CDR3 nucleotide sequence: TGTGCCAGCAGTTCGACAGGGTCCTATAATTCACCCCTCCACTTT. Amino acids: CASSSTGSYNSPLHF. The full variable domain, its missing parts supplied by reference TRBV28 and TRBJ1-6, is DVKVTQSSRYLVKRTGEKVFLECVQDMDHENMFWYRQDPGLGLRLIYFSYDVKMKEKGDIPEGYSVSREKKERFSLILESASTNQTSMYLCASSSTGSYNSPLHFGNGTRLTVT.

The chain carries TRBV4-1 and TRBJ1-5; TRBD1 is a possible D gene (6 bases). The CDR3 length is 17 residues. Germline CDR1 and CDR2: MGHRA and YSYEKL. The ends were cut back, 1 base at V and 4 bases at J, with 17 bases in the middle. CDR3 in DNA: TGCGCCAGCAGCCAAGGGGGCCAGGGGCGACTGAATCAGCCCCAGCATTTT. Protein product: CASSQGGQGRLNQPQHF.

This clone was counted once. J is TRBJ1-5 and V is TRBV6-5; D remains unclear. The CDR3 is 13 amino acids. Trimming took off 2 bases at V and 4 bases at J, with 6 bases between the two ends. The germline gives CDR1 MNHEY, CDR2 SVGAGI. The CDR3 coding sequence is TGTGCCAGCAGTTACCGTGGGAATCAGCCCCAGCATTTT. This translates into CASSYRGNQPQHF.

The chain combines TRBV19 with TRBJ2-5; D possibly corresponds to TRBD2 (6 bases). Germline CDR1 is LNHDA and CDR2 is SQIVND (reference sequence). Trimming left V 6 bases short and J 4 bases short, with 21 bases between. This CDR3 contains 16 residues. In nucleotides, the CDR3 is TGTGCCAGTAGCCGCAAATTGGCCGGGGGAGCAGAGACCCAGTACTTC. It translates to CASSRKLAGGAETQYF. The full variable domain, rest sourced from reference TRBV19 and TRBJ2-5, is DGGITQSPKYLFRKEGQNVTLSCEQNLNHDAMYWYRQDPGQGLRLIYYSQIVNDFQKGDIAEGYSVSREKKESFPLTVTSAQKNPTAFYLCASSRKLAGGAETQYFGPGTRLLVL.

This chain joins TRBV7-2 and TRBJ1-3; D gene uncertain. Trimming shortened V by 3 bases and J by 4 bases, and 10 bases separated the two germline ends. The germline V gene encodes CDR1 SGHTA and CDR2 FQGNSA. This CDR3 has 14 amino acids. CDR3 in amino acids: CASSFRSAGNTIYF. The CDR3 DNA reads TGTGCCAGCAGCTTCCGGAGTGCGGGAAACACCATATATTTT.

The rearrangement uses TRBV18 and TRBJ2-1, with TRBD2 as a possible D gene (6 bases). This CDR3 region has 16 residues. Trimming pared 4 bases from V and 4 bases from J, leaving 17 bases between. Germline-derived CDR1 and CDR2 are KGHSH and LQKENI. Here the CDR3 reads CASSHGTGGDYNEQFF. DNA of the CDR3: TGTGCCAGCTCACACGGAACGGGCGGGGATTACAATGAGCAGTTCTTC. The full variable domain, rest sourced from reference TRBV18 and TRBJ2-1, is NAGVMQNPRHLVRRRGQEARLRCSPMKGHSHVYWYRQLPEEGLKFMVYLQKENIIDESGMPKERFSAEFPKEGPSILRIQQVVRGDSAAYFCASSHGTGGDYNEQFFGPGTRLTVL.

CDR3 region: CASSPSQGASEAFF. CDR3 in DNA: TGTGCCAGCTCACCCTCCCAGGGGGCCTCTGAAGCTTTCTTT. The chain employs TRBV18 and TRBJ1-1; 8 bases line up with TRBD1. The CDR3 spans 14 residues. V lost 3 bases, J lost 6 bases, and 6 bases stayed unmatched. Germline V gene data show CDR1 as KGHSH and CDR2 as LQKENI.

The V gene is TRBV27, the J gene TRBJ1-1; TRBD1 matches 7 bases. Germline loops: CDR1 MNHEY, CDR2 SMNVEV (reference sequence). The CDR3 contains 15 residues. V was pared by 1 base and J by 3 bases, with 5 bases of the junction left unmatched. CDR3 residues: CASSLFVGGDTEAFF. Written as DNA, the CDR3 is TGTGCCAGCAGTTTATTTGTAGGGGGCGACACTGAAGCTTTCTTT.

The J gene is TRBJ1-6, the V gene TRBV5-1; TRBD1 aligns across 11 bases. Unmatched junction bases numbered 5, after V lost 3 bases and J lost 0 bases. CDR3 size: 18 residues. Germline CDR1 SGHRS, CDR2 YFSETQ. In DNA form, the CDR3 reads TGCGCCAGCAGCTCGGGACAGGGGGAAGGCTCCTATAATTCACCCCTCCACTTT. This sequence encodes CASSSGQGEGSYNSPLHF.

The V and J genes are TRBV30 and TRBJ2-3; TRBD1 agrees at 10 bases. Germline CDR1 is GTSNPN and CDR2 is SVGIG (reference sequence). This CDR3 comprises 13 residues. The CDR3 region has the DNA TGTGCTGGGACAGGGGCTATCACAGATACGCAGTATTTT. It translates to CAGTGAITDTQYF.

This clone was picked up a small number of times. This sequence joins TRBV6-5 and TRBJ1-5, with unresolved D. Looked up from germline, CDR1 is MNHEY and CDR2 is SVGAGI. V shed 6 bases and J shed 6 bases, with 12 bases lying between them. The CDR3 runs 13 residues. The CDR3 spells CASRLFSGQPQHF. CDR3 in DNA: TGTGCCAGCAGACTATTCTCCGGTCAGCCCCAGCATTTT.

This clone appeared once. V is TRBV7-6 and J is TRBJ1-4; unclear D gene. CDR1 SGHVS and CDR2 FNYEAQ come from the germline V gene. CDR3 length equals 15 residues. V lost 1 base, J lost 8 bases, and 14 bases lay in between. CDR3 sequence (DNA): TGTGCCAGCAGCTTAGGTCCCCGGATAGACGAAAAACTGTTTTTT. Amino acid sequence: CASSLGPRIDEKLFF.